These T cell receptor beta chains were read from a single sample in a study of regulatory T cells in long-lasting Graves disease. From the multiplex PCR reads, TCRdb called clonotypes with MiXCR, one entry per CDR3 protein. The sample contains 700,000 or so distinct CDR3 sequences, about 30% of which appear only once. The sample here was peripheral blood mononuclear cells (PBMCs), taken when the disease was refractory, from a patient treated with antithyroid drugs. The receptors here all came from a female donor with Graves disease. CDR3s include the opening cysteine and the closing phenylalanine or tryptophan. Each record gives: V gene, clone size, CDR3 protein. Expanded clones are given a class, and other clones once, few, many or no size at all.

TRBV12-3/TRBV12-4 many CASSLARTGDESGYTF
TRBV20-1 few CSARAPGLEVSYEQYF
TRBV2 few CASSAQTRGPLEAFF
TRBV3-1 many CASSQTPAGAEEQYF
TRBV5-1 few CASSLQGDPSPLHF
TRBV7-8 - CASSPSRDTQYF
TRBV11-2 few CASSSVGGYEQYF
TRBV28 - CASSLTQDREAFF
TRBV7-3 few CASSPKGGVRGYTF
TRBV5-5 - CASSLELGIPLHF
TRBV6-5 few CASSYLQGKYPTYEQYF
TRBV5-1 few CASSLGSTRGLQQYF
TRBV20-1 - CSASAGRKGEKLFF
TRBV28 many CASSPGQRDSPLHF
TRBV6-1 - CASNQLAGGQETQYF
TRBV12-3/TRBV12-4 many CASSSRGRQETQYF
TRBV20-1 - CSAESRDTAENIQYF
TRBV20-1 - CSARDLSGVDTEAFF
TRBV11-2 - CASSLEGTTQQFF
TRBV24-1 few CATSDRSQGGTGELFF
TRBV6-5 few CASSYSGGVMHNQPQHF
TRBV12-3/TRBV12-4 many CASSGTGGVQPQHF
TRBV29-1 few CSVVPGRDGYTF
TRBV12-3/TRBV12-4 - CASSFPGPQHF
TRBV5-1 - CASSLAGIGGNEQYF
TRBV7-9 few CASSLVQLNYGYTF
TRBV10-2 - CASSERGTEGNTIYF
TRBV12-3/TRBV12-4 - CASSFPPGPRDEQYF
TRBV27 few CASTPLMRTANHYGYTF
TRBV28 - CASRSGVEGYEQYF
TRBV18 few CASYTVGGVGYTF
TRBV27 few CASSLSYRPYEQYF
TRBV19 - CASVPSGKYNEQFF
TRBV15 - CATSREQSGANVLTF
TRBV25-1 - CASMGYTEAFF
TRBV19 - CASRPGPMNTEAFF
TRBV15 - CATSGAGDTGELFF
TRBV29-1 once CSVLRTPGTGGYTF
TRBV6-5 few CASSYSWTGLNEKLFF
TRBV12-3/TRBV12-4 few CASSLSPGGAFF
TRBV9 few CASSVSGTEVSPLHF
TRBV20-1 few CSARVATGTGQPQHF
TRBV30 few CAWDAGHTEAFF